A single TCR beta chain is shown here with its context. This entry belongs to a study of blood T cell repertoires in COVID-19. Study-level background: COVID-19 samples from acute and convalescent phases originated in the United States, Italy and Spain. T cells, B-cell-depleted T cells, or PBMCs provided the cDNA or gDNA that served as material.

Per the study methods: Cell counts per sample came from amplifying reference gene primers. Assay: immunoSEQ multiplex PCR; the TCRdb copy retains only in-frame clones and omits some. V and J calls plus clone size are reproduced from that table; the DNA served to infer D and trimming. This sample has roughly 30,000 clones, with nearly 90% found just once. CDR3 length: 15 residues. V was clipped by 5 bases and J by 0 bases, with 13 bases between them. Germline CDR1 is SEHNR and CDR2 is FQNEAQ (reference sequence). The source of this sequence is a man in his 60s with active COVID-19. The specimen was peripheral blood. The chain uses TRBV7-9 and TRBJ1-1; D is perhaps TRBD1 (6 bases). CDR3 bases: TGTGCCAGCAGCCCACGGACAGTATTGAACACTGAAGCTTTCTTT. Protein sequence: CASSPRTVLNTEAFF.